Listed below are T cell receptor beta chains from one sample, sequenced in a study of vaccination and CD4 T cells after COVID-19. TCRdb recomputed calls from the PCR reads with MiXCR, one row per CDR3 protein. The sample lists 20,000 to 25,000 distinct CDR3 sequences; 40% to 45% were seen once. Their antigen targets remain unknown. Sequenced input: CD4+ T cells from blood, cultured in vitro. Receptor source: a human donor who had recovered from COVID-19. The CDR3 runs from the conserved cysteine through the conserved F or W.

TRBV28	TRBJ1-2	CASLPGDRGISIYGYTF
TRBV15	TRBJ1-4	CATRLGTVEKLFF
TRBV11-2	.	CASSLGQAAGEQYF
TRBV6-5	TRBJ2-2	CASSYQDRNTGELFF
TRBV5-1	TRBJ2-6	CASSLAGANVLTF
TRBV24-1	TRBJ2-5	CATSRGGSTQETQYF
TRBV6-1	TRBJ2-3	CASHPTSLTDTQYF
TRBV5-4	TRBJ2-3	CASSFNTGGPDTQYF
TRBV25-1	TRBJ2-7	CASILPSGTPLYEQYF
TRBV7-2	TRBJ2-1	CASSSGQGKGNNEQFF
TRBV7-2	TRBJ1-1	CASSVRQENTEAFF
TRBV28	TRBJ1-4	CASSSAEGRANEKLFF
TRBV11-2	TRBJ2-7	CASSLDSGGYEQYF
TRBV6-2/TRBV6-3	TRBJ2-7	CASSRVSYEQYF
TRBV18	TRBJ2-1	CASSPFEVTGGPRNEQFF
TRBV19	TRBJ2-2	CAIGQGWTGELFF
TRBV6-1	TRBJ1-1	CASSLSGTGMGAFF
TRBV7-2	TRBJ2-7	CASSFDRGRYTGPYEQYF
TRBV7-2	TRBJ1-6	CASSSQGGGNSPLHF
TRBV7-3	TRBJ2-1	CASSRDSEYNEQFF
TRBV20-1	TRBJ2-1	CSALSLAGGQRDEQFF
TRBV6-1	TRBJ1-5	CASRRTGNSNQPQHF
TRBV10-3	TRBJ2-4	CAISDPGGGDLAKNIQYF
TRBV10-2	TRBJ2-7	CASSVGTGVSEQYF
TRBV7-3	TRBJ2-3	CASSLGSQGTQYF
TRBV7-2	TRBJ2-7	CASSLAPYGTYEQYF
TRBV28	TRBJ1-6	CATPSRPASAGHSPLHF
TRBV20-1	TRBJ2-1	CSAAGLAGRRNEQFF
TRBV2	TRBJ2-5	CASRPRDFQETQYF
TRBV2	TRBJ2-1	CASGSWDTGGEQFF
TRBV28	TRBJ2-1	CASSLILAGVGNEQFF
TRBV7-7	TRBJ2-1	CASSLSGTSGNEQFF
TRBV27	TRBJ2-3	CASSLWGGINTDTQYF
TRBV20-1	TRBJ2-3	CSARRGTSESDTQYF